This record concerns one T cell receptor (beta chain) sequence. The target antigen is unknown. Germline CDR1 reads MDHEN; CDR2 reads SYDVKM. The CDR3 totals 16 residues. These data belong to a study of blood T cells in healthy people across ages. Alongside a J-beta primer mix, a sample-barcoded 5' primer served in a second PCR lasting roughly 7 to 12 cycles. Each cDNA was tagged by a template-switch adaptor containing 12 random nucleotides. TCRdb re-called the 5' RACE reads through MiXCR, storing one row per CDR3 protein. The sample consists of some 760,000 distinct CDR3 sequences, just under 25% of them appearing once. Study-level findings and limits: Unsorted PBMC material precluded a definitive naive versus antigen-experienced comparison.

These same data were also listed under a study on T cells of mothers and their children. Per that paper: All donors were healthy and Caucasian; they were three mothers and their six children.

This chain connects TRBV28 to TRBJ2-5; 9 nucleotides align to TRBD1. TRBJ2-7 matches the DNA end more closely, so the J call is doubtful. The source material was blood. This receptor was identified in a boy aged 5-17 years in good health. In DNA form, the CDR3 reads TGTGCCAGCAGTCCTTTCCCGGGACAGGGAGGGTACGAGCAGTACTTC. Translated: CASSPFPGQGGYEQYF.